This entry features one TCR beta chain sequence. This clonotype was seen once. This clone's antigen is unknown. No qualities accompany the bases; no much larger clone lies one base away. One read alone makes for weak evidence. These data belong to a study of T cell repertoires in cytomegalovirus infection (dated by TCRdb to between 2018 and 2020). Context from the whole study: Recently identified HLA-C-restricted CMV epitopes, whose presentation resists viral immunomodulation, were targeted by peptide stimulations together with well-studied HLA-B-restricted epitopes. Donor HLA type was relevant to the analysis, because carriage of CMV infection together with the matching HLA type was indicated by public TCR beta signatures. Broad study findings and their caveats: The ex vivo response was dominated by HLA-C-restricted CMV-specific TCR beta clonotypes, which also provided the single most frequent clonotype in two of eight donors. In both this cohort and an independent cohort of under 450 donors, the cumulative frequency of public TCR beta family members distinguished carriers of CMV infection plus the relevant HLA type.

The treatment or condition label of this sample denotes: in vitro stimulation with specific CMV peptide epitopes to enrich CMV-specific T cells. TCRdb records Illumina HiSeq 1500 as the sequencer. TCRdb cleaned the public reads at Q25 with fastp, built clones with MiXCR and kept in-frame beta chains. Merged by CDR3 protein, the rows form single entries marked with the most common genes and DNA. This sample holds tens of thousands of distinct CDR3 sequences; 21% were observed only once. 80% to 90% of the sample belongs to the ten largest clones. From cysteine to phenylalanine, the CDR3 is 14 amino acids long. Only CDR3 DNA is held: 42 bases, read in frame from base 1. Trimming at the junction amounts to 0 bases on V and 2 bases on J, and the germline ends lie 7 bases apart. CDR1 MNHEY and CDR2 SVGAGI were looked up in the germline V gene.

Sequenced here: CD8+ T cells from cultured PBMCs, sampled from culture after CMV antigen stimulation. The chain was built from TRBV6-5 and TRBJ1-1; no confident D gene assignment can be made. The TCR sequence derives from a human donor in good health (CMV status not recorded). Some clones in this sample may be carry-over from other donors' samples. The nucleotide sequence is TGTGCCAGCAGTTACTCAAGTATTAACACTGAAGCTTTCTTT. Its translation reads: CASSYSSINTEAFF.